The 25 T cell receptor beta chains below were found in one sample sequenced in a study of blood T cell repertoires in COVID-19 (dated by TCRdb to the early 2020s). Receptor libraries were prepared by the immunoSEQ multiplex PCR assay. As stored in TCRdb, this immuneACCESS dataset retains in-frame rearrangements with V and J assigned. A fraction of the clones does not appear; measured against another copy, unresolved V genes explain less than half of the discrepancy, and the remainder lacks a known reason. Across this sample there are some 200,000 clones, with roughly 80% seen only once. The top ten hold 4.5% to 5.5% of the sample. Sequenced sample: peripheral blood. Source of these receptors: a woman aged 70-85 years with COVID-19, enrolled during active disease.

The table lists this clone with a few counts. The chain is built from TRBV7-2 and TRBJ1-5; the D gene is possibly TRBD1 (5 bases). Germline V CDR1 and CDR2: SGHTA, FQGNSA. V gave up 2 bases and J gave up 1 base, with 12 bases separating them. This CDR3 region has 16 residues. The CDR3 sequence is CASSLMGGMSNQPQHF. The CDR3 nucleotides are TGTGCCAGCAGCTTAATGGGGGGGATGAGCAATCAGCCCCAGCATTTT.

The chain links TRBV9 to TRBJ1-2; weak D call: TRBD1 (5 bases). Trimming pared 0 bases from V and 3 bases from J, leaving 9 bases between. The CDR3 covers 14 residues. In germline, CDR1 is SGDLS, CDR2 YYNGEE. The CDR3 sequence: CASSVGRGHYGYTF. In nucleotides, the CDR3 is TGTGCCAGCAGCGTAGGAAGGGGCCACTATGGCTACACCTTC.

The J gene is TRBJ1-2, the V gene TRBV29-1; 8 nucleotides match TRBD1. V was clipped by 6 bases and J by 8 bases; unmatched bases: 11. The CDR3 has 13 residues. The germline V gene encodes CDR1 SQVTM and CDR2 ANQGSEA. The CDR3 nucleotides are TGCAGCGTGGACAGGGACGAAAGGGGGGGCTACACCTTC. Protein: CSVDRDERGGYTF.

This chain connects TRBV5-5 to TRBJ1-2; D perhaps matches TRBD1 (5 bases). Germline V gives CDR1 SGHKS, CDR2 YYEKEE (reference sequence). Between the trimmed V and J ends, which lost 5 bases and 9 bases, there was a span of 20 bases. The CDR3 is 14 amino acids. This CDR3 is CASSYIGGDFRYTF. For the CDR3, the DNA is TGTGCCAGCAGTTATATCGGGGGGGATTTTCGCTACACCTTC. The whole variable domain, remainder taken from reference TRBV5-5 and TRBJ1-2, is DAGVTQSPTHLIKTRGQQVTLRCSPISGHKSVSWYQQVLGQGPQFIFQYYEKEERGRGNFPDRFSARQFPNYSSELNVNALLLGDSALYLCASSYIGGDFRYTFGSGTRLTVV.

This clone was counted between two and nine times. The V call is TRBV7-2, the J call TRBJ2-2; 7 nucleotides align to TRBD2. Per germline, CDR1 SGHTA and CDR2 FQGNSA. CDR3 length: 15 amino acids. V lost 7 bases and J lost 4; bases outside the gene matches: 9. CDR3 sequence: CASKSGGSGTGELFF. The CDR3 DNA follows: TGTGCCAGCAAAAGTGGCGGGAGTGGCACCGGGGAGCTGTTTTTT.

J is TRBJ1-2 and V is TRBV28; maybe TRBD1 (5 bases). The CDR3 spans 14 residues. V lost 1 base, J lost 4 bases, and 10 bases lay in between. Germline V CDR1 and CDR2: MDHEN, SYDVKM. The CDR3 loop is CASSLFRESYGYTF. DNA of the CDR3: TGTGCCAGCAGTTTATTCAGGGAAAGCTATGGCTACACCTTC.

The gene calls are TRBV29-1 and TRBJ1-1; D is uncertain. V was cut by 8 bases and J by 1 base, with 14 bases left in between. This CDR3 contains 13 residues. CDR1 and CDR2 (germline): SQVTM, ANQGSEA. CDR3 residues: CSTRGGRNTEAFF. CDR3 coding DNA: TGCAGCACGAGAGGAGGTAGGAACACTGAAGCTTTCTTT.

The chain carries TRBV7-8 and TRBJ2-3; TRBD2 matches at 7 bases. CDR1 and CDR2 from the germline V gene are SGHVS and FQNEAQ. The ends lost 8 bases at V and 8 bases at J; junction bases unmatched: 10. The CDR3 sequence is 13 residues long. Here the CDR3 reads CASLGGGRGTQYF. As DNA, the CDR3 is TGTGCCAGCTTAGGCGGCGGGAGAGGTACGCAGTATTTT.

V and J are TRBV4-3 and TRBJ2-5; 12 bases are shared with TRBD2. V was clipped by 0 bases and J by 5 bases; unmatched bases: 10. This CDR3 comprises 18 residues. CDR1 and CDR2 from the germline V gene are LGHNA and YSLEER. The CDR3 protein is CASSQDNVLAGGYETQYF. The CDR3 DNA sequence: TGCGCCAGCAGCCAAGATAATGTACTAGCGGGAGGCTATGAGACCCAGTACTTC.

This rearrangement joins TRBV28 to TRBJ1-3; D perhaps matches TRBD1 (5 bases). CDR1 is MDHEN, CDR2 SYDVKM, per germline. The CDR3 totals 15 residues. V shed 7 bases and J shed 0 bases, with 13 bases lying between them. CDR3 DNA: TGTGCCAGCACGAACGGGGGAGCCTCTGGAAACACCATATATTTT. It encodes CASTNGGASGNTIYF.

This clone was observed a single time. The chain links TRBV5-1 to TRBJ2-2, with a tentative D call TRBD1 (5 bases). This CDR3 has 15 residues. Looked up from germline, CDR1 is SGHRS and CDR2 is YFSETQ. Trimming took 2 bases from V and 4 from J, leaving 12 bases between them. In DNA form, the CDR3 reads TGCGCCAGCAGCTTTCCCCAGGGTGGCACCGGGGAGCTGTTTTTT. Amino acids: CASSFPQGGTGELFF.

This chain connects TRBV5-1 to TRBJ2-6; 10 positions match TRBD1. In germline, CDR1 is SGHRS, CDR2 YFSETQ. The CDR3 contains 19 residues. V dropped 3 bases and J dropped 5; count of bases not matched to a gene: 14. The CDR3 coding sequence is TGCGCCAGCAGCTCGCCCCGGGACAGGGGAAATACTCGGGCCAACGTCCTGACTTTC. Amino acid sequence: CASSSPRDRGNTRANVLTF.

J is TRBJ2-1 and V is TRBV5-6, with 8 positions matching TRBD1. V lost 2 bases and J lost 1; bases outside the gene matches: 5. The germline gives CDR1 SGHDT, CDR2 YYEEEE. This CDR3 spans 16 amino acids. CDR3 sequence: CASSFLGQGSYNEQFF. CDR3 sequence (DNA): TGTGCCAGCAGCTTTCTTGGACAGGGATCCTACAATGAGCAGTTCTTC.

CDR3 protein: CASSSGQVDEKLFF. CDR3 in DNA: TGTGCCAGCAGCTCGGGACAGGTAGATGAAAAACTGTTTTTT. The rearrangement joins TRBV5-4 to TRBJ1-4; TRBD1 matches 8 bases. This CDR3 comprises 14 residues. Unmatched junction bases numbered 4, after V lost 3 bases and J lost 6 bases. The germline CDR1 and CDR2 sequences are SGHNT and YYREEE (reference sequence).

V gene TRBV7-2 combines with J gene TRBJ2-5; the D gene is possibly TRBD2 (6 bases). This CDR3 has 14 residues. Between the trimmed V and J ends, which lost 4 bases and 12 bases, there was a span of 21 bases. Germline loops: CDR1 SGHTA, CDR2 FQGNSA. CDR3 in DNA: TGTGCCAGCAGCTCCACCCGGGGGAGCCCGTCAAAGTACTTC. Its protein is CASSSTRGSPSKYF.

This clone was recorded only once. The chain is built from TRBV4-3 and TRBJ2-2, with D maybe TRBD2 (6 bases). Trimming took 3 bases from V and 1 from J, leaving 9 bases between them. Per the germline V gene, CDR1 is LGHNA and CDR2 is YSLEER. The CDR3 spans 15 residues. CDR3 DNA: TGCGCCAGCAGCCAGGGCGGGAAGAACACCGGGGAGCTGTTTTTT. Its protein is CASSQGGKNTGELFF.

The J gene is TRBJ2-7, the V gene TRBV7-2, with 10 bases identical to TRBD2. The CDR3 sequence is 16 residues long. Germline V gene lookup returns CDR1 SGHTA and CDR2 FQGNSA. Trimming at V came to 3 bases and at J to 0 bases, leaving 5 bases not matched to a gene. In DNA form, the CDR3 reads TGTGCCAGCAGCTTCGCACTAGCGGGGAACTCCTACGAGCAGTACTTC. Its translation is CASSFALAGNSYEQYF.

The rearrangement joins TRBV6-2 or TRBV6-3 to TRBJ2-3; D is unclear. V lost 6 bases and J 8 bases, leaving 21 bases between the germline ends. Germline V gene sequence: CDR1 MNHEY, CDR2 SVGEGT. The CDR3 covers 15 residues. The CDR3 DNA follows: TGTGCCAGCAGCTCCCCCGAAAAGCCTAGTGGTACGCAGTATTTT. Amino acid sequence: CASSSPEKPSGTQYF.

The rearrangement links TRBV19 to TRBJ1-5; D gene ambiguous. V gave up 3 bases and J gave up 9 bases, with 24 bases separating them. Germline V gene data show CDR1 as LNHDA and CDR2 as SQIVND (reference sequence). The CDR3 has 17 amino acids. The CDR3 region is CASSMGEAGGLLVPQHF. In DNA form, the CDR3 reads TGTGCCAGTAGTATGGGAGAGGCAGGTGGGCTTCTCGTGCCCCAGCATTTT.

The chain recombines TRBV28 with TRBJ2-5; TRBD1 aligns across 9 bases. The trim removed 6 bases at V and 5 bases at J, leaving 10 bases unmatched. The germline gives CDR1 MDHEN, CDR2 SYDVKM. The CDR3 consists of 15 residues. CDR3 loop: CASSQGGTGKETQYF. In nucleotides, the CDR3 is TGTGCCAGCAGCCAAGGGGGGACAGGGAAGGAGACCCAGTACTTC.

CDR3: CASSFSRGEMRETQYF. The CDR3 nucleotides read TGTGCCAGTAGTTTTTCTCGGGGAGAAATGCGAGAGACCCAGTACTTC. The rearrangement links TRBV19 to TRBJ2-5; possible D gene TRBD2, 5 bases. This CDR3 has 16 residues. V was pared by 5 bases and J by 4 bases, with 20 bases between. Per germline, CDR1 LNHDA and CDR2 SQIVND (reference sequence). The full variable domain, its missing parts supplied by reference TRBV19 and TRBJ2-5, is DGGITQSPKYLFRKEGQNVTLSCEQNLNHDAMYWYRQDPGQGLRLIYYSQIVNDFQKGDIAEGYSVSREKKESFPLTVTSAQKNPTAFYLCASSFSRGEMRETQYFGPGTRLLVL.

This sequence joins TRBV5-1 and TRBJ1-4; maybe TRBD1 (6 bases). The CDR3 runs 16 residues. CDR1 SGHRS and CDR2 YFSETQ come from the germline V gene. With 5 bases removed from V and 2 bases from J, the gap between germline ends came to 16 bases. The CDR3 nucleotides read TGCGCCAGCAGGCCGACAGGAAGTCAGACTAATGAAAAACTGTTTTTT. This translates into CASRPTGSQTNEKLFF.

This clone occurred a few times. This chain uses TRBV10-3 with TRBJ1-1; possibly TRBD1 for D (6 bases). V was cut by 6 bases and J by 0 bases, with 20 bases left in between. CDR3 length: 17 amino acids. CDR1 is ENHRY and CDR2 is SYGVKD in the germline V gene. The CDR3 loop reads CAISPAAGANMNTEAFF. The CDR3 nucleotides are TGTGCCATCAGCCCTGCGGCAGGGGCAAATATGAACACTGAAGCTTTCTTT.

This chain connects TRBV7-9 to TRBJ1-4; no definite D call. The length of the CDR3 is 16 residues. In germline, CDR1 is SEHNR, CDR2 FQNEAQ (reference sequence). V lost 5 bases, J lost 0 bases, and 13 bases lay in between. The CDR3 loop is CASSRPTAATNEKLFF. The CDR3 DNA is TGTGCCAGCAGCCGACCGACGGCGGCAACTAATGAAAAACTGTTTTTT.

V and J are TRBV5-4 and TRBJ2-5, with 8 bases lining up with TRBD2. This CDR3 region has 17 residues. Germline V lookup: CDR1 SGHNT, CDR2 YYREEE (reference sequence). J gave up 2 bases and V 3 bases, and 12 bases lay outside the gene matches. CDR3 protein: CASSSRFESGGQETQYF. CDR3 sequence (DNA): TGTGCCAGCAGCTCCCGATTTGAGAGCGGGGGACAAGAGACCCAGTACTTC.